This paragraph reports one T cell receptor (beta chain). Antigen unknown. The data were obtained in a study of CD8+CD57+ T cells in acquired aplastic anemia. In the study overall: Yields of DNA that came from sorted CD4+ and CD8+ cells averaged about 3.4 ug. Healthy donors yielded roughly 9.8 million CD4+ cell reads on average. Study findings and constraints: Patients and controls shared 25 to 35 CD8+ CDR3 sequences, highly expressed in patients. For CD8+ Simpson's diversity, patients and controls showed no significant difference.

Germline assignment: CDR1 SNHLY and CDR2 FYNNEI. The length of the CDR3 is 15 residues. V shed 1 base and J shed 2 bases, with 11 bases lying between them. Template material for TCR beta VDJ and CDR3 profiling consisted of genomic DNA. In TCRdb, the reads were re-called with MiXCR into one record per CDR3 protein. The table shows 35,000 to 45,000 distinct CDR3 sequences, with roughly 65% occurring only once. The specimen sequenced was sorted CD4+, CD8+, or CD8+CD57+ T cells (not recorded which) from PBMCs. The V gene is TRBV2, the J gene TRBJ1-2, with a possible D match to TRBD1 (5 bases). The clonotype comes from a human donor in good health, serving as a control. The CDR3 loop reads CASSEERTCNYGYTF. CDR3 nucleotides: TGTGCCAGCAGTGAAGAGAGGACATGCAACTATGGCTACACCTTC.